These T cell receptor beta chains were read from a single sample in a study of glioma-infiltrating T cells. TCRdb reprocessed the multiplex PCR reads via MiXCR and lists one record per CDR3 protein. This sample has 150,000 to 200,000 distinct CDR3 sequences, with roughly a third found just once. The specimen sequenced was glioma tissue, nonneoplastic brain tissue, or PBMCs (not recorded which). These TCRs come from a human donor with low-grade glioma or glioblastoma, undergoing nonglioma brain surgery, or in good health (not recorded which). Each CDR3 is given with its conserved first and last residue. D genes are given only for firm matches. The size field is filled for only some rows; it gives once, few, many or a size class.

TRBV25-1	TRBJ2-1	.	many	TGTGCCAGCAGCCCCCCGGGACGTGAAAACAATGAGCAGTTCTTC	CASSPPGRENNEQFF
TRBV6-1	TRBJ1-3	.	many	TGTGCCGGGTCGTATGGGGGGCCCTCTGGAAACACCATATATTTT	CAGSYGGPSGNTIYF
TRBV4-1	TRBJ1-5	.	.	TGCGCCAGCAGCCAAAGTGCAGGGGTCAATCAGCCCCAGCATTTT	CASSQSAGVNQPQHF
TRBV6-2/TRBV6-3	TRBJ2-1	.	many	TGTGCCAGCAGCCAGACAGGAGGTATGGGGAATGAGCAGTTCTTC	CASSQTGGMGNEQFF
TRBV4-2	TRBJ2-3	TRBD2	few	TGTGCCAGCAGCGCCCAAATCCCGGGACTAGCGGGAGGGCCTCCAGATACGCAGTATTTT	CASSAQIPGLAGGPPDTQYF
TRBV24-1	TRBJ1-5	.	many	TGTGCCACCAGGGGCCTCAGGGGAAATAATCAGCCCCAGCATTTT	CATRGLRGNNQPQHF
TRBV7-9	TRBJ2-3	.	many	TGTGCCAGCAGCTTAGCGGGGACCCGAAGAGCAGATACGCAGTATTTT	CASSLAGTRRADTQYF
TRBV10-3	TRBJ1-1	.	.	TGTGCCATAACAAAACGGGATCCCCGAGGTGAAAGGAACACTGAAGCTTTCTTT	CAITKRDPRGERNTEAFF
TRBV6-2/TRBV6-3	TRBJ1-3	.	many	TGTGCCAGCAGTTACCCGTTCAGCGGAAACACCATATATTTT	CASSYPFSGNTIYF
TRBV27	TRBJ2-1	.	once	TGTGCCAGCAGTCCCCTCCCTACCAGTTTGGAGCAGTTCTTC	CASSPLPTSLEQFF
TRBV12-3/TRBV12-4	TRBJ1-1	.	few	TGTGCCAGCAAACAAGGGAGTTATGGTGAAGCTTTCTTT	CASKQGSYGEAFF
TRBV4-1	TRBJ1-2	.	many	TGCGCCAGCAGCCAAGATCTAAGGTTTTCGGGCTACACCTTC	CASSQDLRFSGYTF
TRBV27	TRBJ1-2	.	many	TGTGCCAGCAGTCCCCGCTCTCAGGGGATCAATGGCTACACCTTC	CASSPRSQGINGYTF
TRBV25-1	TRBJ1-5	TRBD1	.	TGTGCCAGCAGCGCCGGGAGAGGGGGCACGAAAGCTAATCAGCCCCAGCATTTT	CASSAGRGGTKANQPQHF
TRBV7-6	TRBJ2-1	.	.	TGTGCTAGCAGCCGATTACTAACGGGAGATTGGAATGAGCAGTTCTTC	CASSRLLTGDWNEQFF